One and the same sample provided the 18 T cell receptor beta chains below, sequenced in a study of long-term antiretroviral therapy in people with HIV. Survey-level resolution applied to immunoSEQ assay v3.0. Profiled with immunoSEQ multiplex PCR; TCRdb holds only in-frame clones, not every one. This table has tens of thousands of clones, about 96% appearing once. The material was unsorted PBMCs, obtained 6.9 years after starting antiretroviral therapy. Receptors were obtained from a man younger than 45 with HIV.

CDR3 protein: CSVWVSTGELFF. The CDR3 DNA reads TGCAGCGTTTGGGTTTCAACCGGGGAGCTGTTTTTT. The V gene is TRBV29-1, the J gene TRBJ2-2; the D is unclear. The CDR3 is 12 residues long. V shed 5 bases and J shed 5 bases, with 9 bases lying between them. Germline assignment: CDR1 SQVTM and CDR2 ANQGSEA.

The chain's CDR3 is CATSREESHEQYF. CDR3 nucleotide sequence: TGTGCCACCAGCAGAGAGGAGAGCCACGAGCAGTACTTC. This chain joins TRBV15 and TRBJ2-7, with D unclear. From germline, CDR1 is LNHNV and CDR2 YYDKDF (reference sequence). Deletions cut 0 bases from V and 5 bases from J, with 8 bases between. The CDR3 sequence is 13 residues long.

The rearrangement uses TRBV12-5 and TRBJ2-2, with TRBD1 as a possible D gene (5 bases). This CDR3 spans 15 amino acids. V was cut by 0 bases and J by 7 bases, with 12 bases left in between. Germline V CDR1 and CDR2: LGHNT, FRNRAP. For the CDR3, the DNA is TGTGCTAGTGGTTTGGTAAAAGGGGTGGGCGGGGAGCTGTTTTTT. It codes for CASGLVKGVGGELFF.

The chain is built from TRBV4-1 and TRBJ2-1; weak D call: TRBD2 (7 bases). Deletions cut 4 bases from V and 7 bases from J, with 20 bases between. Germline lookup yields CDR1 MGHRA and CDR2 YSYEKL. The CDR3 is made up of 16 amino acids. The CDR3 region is CASSRRGGGRGNEQFF. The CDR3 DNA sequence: TGCGCCAGCAGCCGTCGCGGGGGCGGGAGAGGGAATGAGCAGTTCTTC.

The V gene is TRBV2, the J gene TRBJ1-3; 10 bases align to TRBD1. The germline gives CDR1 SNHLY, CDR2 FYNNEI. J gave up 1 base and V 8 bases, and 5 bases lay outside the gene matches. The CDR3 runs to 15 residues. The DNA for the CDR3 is TGTGCCAGCGGCGGACAGGGGGGATCTGGAAACACCATATATTTT. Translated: CASGGQGGSGNTIYF.

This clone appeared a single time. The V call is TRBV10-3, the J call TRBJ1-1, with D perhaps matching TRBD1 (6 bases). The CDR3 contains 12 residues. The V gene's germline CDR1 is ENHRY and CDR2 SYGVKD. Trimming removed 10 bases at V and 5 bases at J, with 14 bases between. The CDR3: CATNRALTEAFF. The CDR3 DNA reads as TGTGCCACCAACAGGGCCTTAACTGAAGCTTTCTTT.

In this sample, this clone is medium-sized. CDR3 loop: CASSILGDRTKLFF. The CDR3 region has the DNA TGTGCCAGTAGTATCCTGGGTGACAGAACTAAACTGTTTTTT. The V call is TRBV19, the J call TRBJ1-4, with D possibly matching TRBD1 (5 bases). The CDR3 has 14 residues. The V end lost 3 bases, the J end lost 11 bases, and 16 bases lay between the germline ends. Germline values: CDR1 LNHDA, CDR2 SQIVND (reference sequence).

The CDR3 protein is CASSPPGVTYEQYF. In DNA form, the CDR3 reads TGTGCCAGCAGTCCTCCCGGGGTCACCTACGAGCAGTACTTC. The V gene is TRBV6-5, the J gene TRBJ2-7; tentatively, D is TRBD2 (5 bases). CDR3 length: 14 amino acids. Trimming stripped 5 bases from V and 2 bases from J, with 13 bases between. Germline V gene lookup returns CDR1 MNHEY and CDR2 SVGAGI.

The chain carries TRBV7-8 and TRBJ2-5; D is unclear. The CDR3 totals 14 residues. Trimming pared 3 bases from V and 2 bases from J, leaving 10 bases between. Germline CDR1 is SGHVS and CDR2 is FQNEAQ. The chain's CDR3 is CASSFALLQETQYF. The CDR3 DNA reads TGTGCCAGCAGCTTCGCACTTTTACAAGAGACCCAGTACTTC.

CDR3 sequence (DNA): TGTGCCAGCAATCCACCGGGGGGATCCTACGAGCAGTACTTC. It encodes CASNPPGGSYEQYF. The rearrangement links TRBV28 to TRBJ2-7; 7 positions match TRBD2. From germline, CDR1 is MDHEN and CDR2 SYDVKM. J was trimmed by 1 base and V by 7 bases; bases with no gene match: 7. The CDR3 runs 14 residues.

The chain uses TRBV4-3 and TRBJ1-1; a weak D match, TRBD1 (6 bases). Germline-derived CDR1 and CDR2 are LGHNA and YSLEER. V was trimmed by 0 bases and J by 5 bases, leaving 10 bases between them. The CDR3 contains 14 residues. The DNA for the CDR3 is TGCGCCAGCAGCCAAGATAGCAGGGGAACTGAAGCTTTCTTT. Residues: CASSQDSRGTEAFF.

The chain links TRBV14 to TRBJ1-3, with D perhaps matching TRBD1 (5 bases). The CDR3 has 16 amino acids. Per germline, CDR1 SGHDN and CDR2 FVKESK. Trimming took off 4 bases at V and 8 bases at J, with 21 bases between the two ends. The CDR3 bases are TGTGCCAGCAGCCGGATTCAGGGAGTCTCCGTGGACACCATATATTTT. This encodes CASSRIQGVSVDTIYF. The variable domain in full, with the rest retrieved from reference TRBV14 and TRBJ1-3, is EAGVTQFPSHSVIEKGQTVTLRCDPISGHDNLYWYRRVMGKEIKFLLHFVKESKQDESGMPNNRFLAERTGGTYSTLKVQPAELEDSGVYFCASSRIQGVSVDTIYFGEGSWLTVV.

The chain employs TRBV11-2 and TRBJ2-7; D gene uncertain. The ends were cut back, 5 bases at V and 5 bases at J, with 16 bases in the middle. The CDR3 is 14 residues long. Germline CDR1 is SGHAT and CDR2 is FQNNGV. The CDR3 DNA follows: TGTGCCAGCAGCAAGGACGGAACCTTCGACGAGCAGTACTTC. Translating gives CASSKDGTFDEQYF.

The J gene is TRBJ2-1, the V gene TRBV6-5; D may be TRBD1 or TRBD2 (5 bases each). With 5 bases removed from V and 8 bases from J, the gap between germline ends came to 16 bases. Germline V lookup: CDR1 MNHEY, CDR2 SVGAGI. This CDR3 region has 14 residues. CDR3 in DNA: TGTGCCAGCAGTCGGGGTGTGGGGGTCTATGAGCAGTTCTTC. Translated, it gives CASSRGVGVYEQFF.

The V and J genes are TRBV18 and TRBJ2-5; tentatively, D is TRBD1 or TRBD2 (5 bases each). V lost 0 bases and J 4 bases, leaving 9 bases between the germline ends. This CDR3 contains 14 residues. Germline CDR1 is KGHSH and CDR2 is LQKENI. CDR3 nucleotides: TGTGCCAGCTCACCACCGGAAGGGACAGAGACCCAGTACTTC. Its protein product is CASSPPEGTETQYF. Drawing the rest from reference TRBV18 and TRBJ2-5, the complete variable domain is NAGVMQNPRHLVRRRGQEARLRCSPMKGHSHVYWYRQLPEEGLKFMVYLQKENIIDESGMPKERFSAEFPKEGPSILRIQQVVRGDSAAYFCASSPPEGTETQYFGPGTRLLVL.

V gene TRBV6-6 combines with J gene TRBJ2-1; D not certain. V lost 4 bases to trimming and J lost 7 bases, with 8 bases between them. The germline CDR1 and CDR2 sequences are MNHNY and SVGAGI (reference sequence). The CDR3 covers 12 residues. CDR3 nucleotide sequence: TGTGCCAGCAGTTCGTCCGGGAATGAGCAGTTCTTC. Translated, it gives CASSSSGNEQFF.

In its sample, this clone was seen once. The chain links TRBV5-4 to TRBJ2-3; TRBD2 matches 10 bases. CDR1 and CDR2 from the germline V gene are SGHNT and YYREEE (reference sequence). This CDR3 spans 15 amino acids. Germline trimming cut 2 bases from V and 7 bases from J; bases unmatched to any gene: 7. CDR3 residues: CASSLRTSGLNTQYF. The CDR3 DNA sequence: TGTGCCAGCAGCTTAAGGACTAGCGGTCTCAATACGCAGTATTTT.

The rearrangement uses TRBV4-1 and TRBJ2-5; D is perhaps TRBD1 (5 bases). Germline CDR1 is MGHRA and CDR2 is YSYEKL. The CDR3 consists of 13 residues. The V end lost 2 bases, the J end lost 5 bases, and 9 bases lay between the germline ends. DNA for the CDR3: TGCGCCAGCAGCCAATTGCAGGGTGAGACCCAGTACTTC. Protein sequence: CASSQLQGETQYF.